This T cell receptor (beta chain) derives from a study of blood T cell repertoires in COVID-19. At the level of the study: Acute and convalescent COVID-19 specimens originated in the United States, Italy and Spain.

Only in-frame clones appear in the TCRdb table, and some are missing; sequencing was by immunoSEQ multiplex PCR. The table includes hundreds of thousands of clones, 85% detected once. The V gene end was trimmed by 1 base and the J gene end by 2 bases; junction bases not matched to a gene: 13. CDR1 is SEHNR and CDR2 is FQNEAQ in the germline V gene (reference sequence). The CDR3 covers 18 residues. The source of this sequence is a woman younger than 30 with acute or convalescent COVID-19. The V call is TRBV7-9, the J call TRBJ2-7; the match to TRBD1 covers 8 bases. Sequencing used peripheral blood. The CDR3 sequence is CASSLGQTQGDITYEQYF. CDR3 in DNA: TGTGCCAGCAGCTTAGGGCAAACACAGGGGGATATTACCTACGAGCAGTACTTC.